The 27 T cell receptor beta chains given below trace back to one sample, sequenced in a study of shared clonotypes between healthy human individuals. Clones were sequenced by immunoSEQ multiplex PCR, and TCRdb holds only the in-frame ones, with some missing. The sample has 1.6 million or so clones; approximately 98.5% are singletons. The sample taken for sequencing was naive CD4+ T cells sorted from blood. Subset meaning: CD45RA+ positively selected. The receptors derive from a man under 40 in good health.

The rearrangement links TRBV28 to TRBJ1-5; tentatively, D is TRBD1 (5 bases). CDR3 size: 15 residues. V dropped 6 bases and J dropped 1 base, with 13 bases sitting between them. The germline gives CDR1 MDHEN, CDR2 SYDVKM. The CDR3 DNA sequence: TGTGCCAGCAGCCCTTGGGGCGGGAGCAATCAGCCCCAGCATTTT. This encodes CASSPWGGSNQPQHF.

This clone appeared a single time. The sample has other DNA sequences that encode this CDR3 too. V and J are TRBV18 and TRBJ2-5; TRBD1 matches at 8 bases. The CDR3 is 14 amino acids. V shed 3 bases, J shed 5 bases, and the junction held 5 bases outside the gene matches. Germline loops: CDR1 KGHSH, CDR2 LQKENI. Written as DNA, the CDR3 is TGTGCCAGCTCACCGGACAGGGTAGGGGAGACCCAGTACTTC. This encodes CASSPDRVGETQYF.

V usage is TRBV11-2 and J usage is TRBJ1-2; 9 nucleotides align to TRBD1. Germline-derived CDR1 and CDR2 are SGHAT and FQNNGV. The CDR3 spans 15 residues. V dropped 1 base and J dropped 3; count of bases not matched to a gene: 3. The CDR3 DNA is TGTGCCAGCAGCTTAGGGACAGGGGCTCACTATGGCTACACCTTC. Protein: CASSLGTGAHYGYTF.

In DNA, the CDR3 is TGTGCCAGCAGCTCCCGACGGGACTCTGGGGCCAACGTCCTGACTTTC. Translation gives CASSSRRDSGANVLTF. V is TRBV7-2 and J is TRBJ2-6; maybe TRBD2 (5 bases). Germline assignment: CDR1 SGHTA and CDR2 FQGNSA. This CDR3 comprises 16 residues. V shed 4 bases and J shed 0 bases, with 10 bases lying between them.

The chain combines TRBV7-9 with TRBJ2-7, with D possibly being TRBD1 (6 bases). The CDR3 is 16 amino acids. The V and J ends lost 4 bases and 2 bases respectively, with 18 bases between them. Germline CDR1 and CDR2: SEHNR and FQNEAQ (reference sequence). The CDR3 spells CASSSYPGQLTYEQYF. In DNA form, the CDR3 reads TGTGCCAGCAGCTCGTACCCCGGACAGCTGACCTACGAGCAGTACTTC.

The rearrangement uses TRBV2 and TRBJ2-2; tentatively, D is TRBD2 (5 bases). Trimming removed 7 bases at V and 4 bases at J, with 10 bases between. In germline, CDR1 is SNHLY, CDR2 FYNNEI. The CDR3 spans 13 residues. CDR3 sequence reads: CASTTEGTGELFF. As DNA, the CDR3 is TGTGCCAGCACCACCGAGGGCACCGGGGAGCTGTTTTTT.

V gene TRBV28 combines with J gene TRBJ1-2; a weak D match, TRBD1 (5 bases). This CDR3 region has 15 residues. Trimming stripped 2 bases from V and 8 bases from J, with 18 bases between. Germline CDR1 and CDR2: MDHEN and SYDVKM. This CDR3 reads CASSLGGMRGGGYTF. The CDR3 nucleotides read TGTGCCAGCAGTTTAGGGGGGATGAGGGGAGGAGGCTACACCTTC.

This chain links TRBV6-5 with TRBJ2-7, with D hard to call. The CDR3 runs 14 residues. CDR1 and CDR2 from the germline V gene are MNHEY and SVGAGI. V dropped 0 bases and J dropped 1 base, with 7 bases sitting between them. CDR3 residues: CASSYSGYSYEQYF. Here the CDR3 DNA reads TGTGCCAGCAGTTACTCAGGGTATTCCTACGAGCAGTACTTC.

The chain combines TRBV18 with TRBJ2-5, with D hard to call. The germline V gene encodes CDR1 KGHSH and CDR2 LQKENI. The CDR3 is 14 amino acids. V was trimmed by 4 bases and J by 1 base, leaving 10 bases between them. The CDR3 coding sequence is TGTGCCAGCTCACAGAACACCGTCCAAGAGACCCAGTACTTC. Translated: CASSQNTVQETQYF. Drawing the rest from reference TRBV18 and TRBJ2-5, the complete variable domain is NAGVMQNPRHLVRRRGQEARLRCSPMKGHSHVYWYRQLPEEGLKFMVYLQKENIIDESGMPKERFSAEFPKEGPSILRIQQVVRGDSAAYFCASSQNTVQETQYFGPGTRLLVL.

The V call is TRBV5-4, the J call TRBJ2-2; 12 bases align to TRBD2. V trimming: 0 bases; J trimming: 7 bases; junction bases outside the gene matches: 10. Germline-derived CDR1 and CDR2 are SGHNT and YYREEE (reference sequence). The CDR3 loop spans 18 amino acids. CDR3 nucleotide sequence: TGTGCCAGCAGCTTGGCTTTGCTAGCGGGAGGGCTAAGCGGGGAGCTGTTTTTT. Translated: CASSLALLAGGLSGELFF.

As regards this clone: Other DNA sequences in this sample translate to the same CDR3. The genes are TRBV5-4 and TRBJ2-1; D is unclear. V dropped 0 bases and J dropped 6 bases, with 7 bases sitting between them. CDR1 and CDR2 from the germline V gene are SGHNT and YYREEE (reference sequence). CDR3 length: 13 amino acids. CDR3: CASSLAGRNEQFF. DNA for the CDR3: TGTGCCAGCAGCTTGGCCGGGCGCAATGAGCAGTTCTTC.

This chain links TRBV5-1 with TRBJ1-1; D might be TRBD1 (5 bases). V was cut by 7 bases and J by 0 bases, with 13 bases left in between. There are 14 residues in the CDR3. CDR1 and CDR2 from the germline V gene are SGHRS and YFSETQ. CDR3: CASGSGNLNTEAFF. The CDR3 DNA follows: TGCGCCAGCGGGTCAGGGAATTTGAACACTGAAGCTTTCTTT. Full variable domain (missing parts from reference TRBV5-1 and TRBJ1-1): KAGVTQTPRYLIKTRGQQVTLSCSPISGHRSVSWYQQTPGQGLQFLFEYFSETQRNKGNFPGRFSGRQFSNSRSEMNVSTLELGDSALYLCASGSGNLNTEAFFGQGTRLTVV.

The chain carries TRBV19 and TRBJ2-1; tentative D call: TRBD1 (6 bases). CDR3 length: 14 amino acids. The ends were cut back, 6 bases at V and 8 bases at J, with 17 bases in the middle. In germline, CDR1 is LNHDA, CDR2 SQIVND (reference sequence). This chain's CDR3 is CASRRDTRYDEQFF. CDR3 DNA: TGTGCCAGTAGGAGGGACACTCGTTACGATGAGCAGTTCTTC.

V gene TRBV11-3 combines with J gene TRBJ2-7, with D unresolved. The CDR3 totals 14 residues. Trimming pared 5 bases from V and 0 bases from J, leaving 11 bases between. Germline loops: CDR1 SGHNT, CDR2 YENEEA. The CDR3: CASSPGLYSYEQYF. CDR3 DNA: TGTGCCAGCAGCCCCGGCCTCTACTCCTACGAGCAGTACTTC.

This chain links TRBV7-2 with TRBJ2-7, with unresolved D. Germline CDR1 reads SGHTA; CDR2 reads FQGNSA. The CDR3 sequence is 12 residues long. V gave up 5 bases and J gave up 6 bases, with 11 bases separating them. The CDR3 sequence is CASSPQRVEQYF. CDR3 nucleotides: TGTGCCAGCAGCCCGCAGCGAGTCGAGCAGTACTTC.

The chain uses TRBV7-2 and TRBJ2-2; possible D gene TRBD1, 5 bases. Trimming stripped 2 bases from V and 0 bases from J, with 10 bases between. The length of the CDR3 is 16 residues. Germline values: CDR1 SGHTA, CDR2 FQGNSA. The CDR3 loop reads CASSLIGHANTGELFF. In DNA, the CDR3 is TGTGCCAGCAGCTTAATTGGACACGCGAACACCGGGGAGCTGTTTTTT.

The chain joins TRBV5-4 to TRBJ2-2; 10 bases align to TRBD1. The CDR3 is 16 amino acids. V was pared by 3 bases and J by 2 bases, with 4 bases of the junction left unmatched. The germline V gene encodes CDR1 SGHNT and CDR2 YYREEE (reference sequence). The CDR3 bases are TGTGCCAGCAGCTACCGGGACAGGGGAAACACCGGGGAGCTGTTTTTT. Translated, it gives CASSYRDRGNTGELFF.

This clone was counted a single time. The J gene is TRBJ2-3, the V gene TRBV9, with TRBD1 matching 8 bases. The germline V gene has CDR1 SGDLS and CDR2 YYNGEE. This CDR3 has 14 residues. Unmatched junction bases numbered 10, after V lost 3 bases and J lost 10 bases. For the CDR3, the DNA is TGTGCCAGCAGCGGGGACAGGTTTAGCGTGGCGCAGTATTTT. This encodes CASSGDRFSVAQYF.

In its sample, this clone was seen once. The rearrangement joins TRBV28 to TRBJ2-7; 12 bases fit TRBD2. The CDR3 runs to 23 residues. The germline CDR1 and CDR2 sequences are MDHEN and SYDVKM. The J segment lost 0 bases and the V segment lost 2 bases, leaving 23 bases of the junction unmatched. DNA for the CDR3: TGTGCCAGCAGTTTACGACAATTCGGCTTCACCGAAGGACTAGCGGGGCGCTCCTACGAGCAGTACTTC. It codes for CASSLRQFGFTEGLAGRSYEQYF.

The chain joins TRBV7-8 to TRBJ2-1, with 7 nucleotides matching TRBD2. Trimming took 5 bases from V and 7 from J; bases not matched to a gene: 11. From germline, CDR1 is SGHVS and CDR2 FQNEAQ. This CDR3 has 15 residues. CDR3 coding DNA: TGTGCCAGCAGCCGTTTGGGGGAGCGGGAAAATGAGCAGTTCTTC. Amino acids: CASSRLGERENEQFF.

This chain joins TRBV6-6 and TRBJ2-1; 7 bases match TRBD1. Trimming took 6 bases from V and 7 from J; bases not matched to a gene: 6. The CDR3 runs to 13 residues. In germline, CDR1 is MNHNY, CDR2 SVGAGI (reference sequence). CDR3 DNA: TGTGCCAGCAGACAGGGGTCTATGAATGAGCAGTTCTTC. Its translation: CASRQGSMNEQFF.

This chain joins TRBV19 and TRBJ2-5; weak D call: TRBD1 (6 bases). Germline V CDR1 and CDR2: LNHDA, SQIVND (reference sequence). V shed 3 bases and J shed 5 bases, with 19 bases lying between them. CDR3 length equals 16 residues. CDR3 residues: CASSIQWTAMRETQYF. CDR3 coding DNA: TGTGCCAGTAGTATTCAATGGACAGCCATGCGGGAGACCCAGTACTTC.

The V gene is TRBV29-1, the J gene TRBJ2-5; 8 bases align to TRBD1. In germline, CDR1 is SQVTM, CDR2 ANQGSEA. Trimming at V came to 6 bases and at J to 4 bases, leaving 13 bases not matched to a gene. The CDR3 is 15 residues long. The DNA of the CDR3 is TGCAGCGTCCGCAGGCAGGGGGCAGTTAGAGAGACCCAGTACTTC. It codes for CSVRRQGAVRETQYF.

The CDR3 DNA reads as TGTGCCAGTAGTATAAGGGGATGGGACGAGCAGTACTTC. Protein product: CASSIRGWDEQYF. The gene calls are TRBV19 and TRBJ2-7; possible D gene TRBD1, 5 bases. The CDR3 covers 13 residues. Trimming pared 2 bases from V and 5 bases from J, leaving 10 bases between. Per germline, CDR1 LNHDA and CDR2 SQIVND (reference sequence).

This chain uses TRBV7-2 with TRBJ2-5; D ambiguous. The CDR3 consists of 12 residues. V was shortened by 5 bases and J by 7 bases, with 11 bases between the two germline ends. The V gene's germline CDR1 is SGHTA and CDR2 FQGNSA. CDR3 protein: CASSPLGGTQYF. As DNA, the CDR3 is TGTGCCAGCAGCCCGCTAGGCGGGACCCAGTACTTC.

The V gene is TRBV30, the J gene TRBJ2-2; 8 bases line up with TRBD2. The CDR3 length is 15 residues. V was pared by 3 bases and J by 7 bases, with 10 bases of the junction left unmatched. Germline loops: CDR1 GTSNPN, CDR2 SVGIG (reference sequence). As DNA, the CDR3 is TGTGCCTGGAGAAAGGCGGGAGGAAGAGTCGGGGAGCTGTTTTTT. Its protein product is CAWRKAGGRVGELFF.

The gene calls are TRBV5-5 and TRBJ2-2; 9 bases match TRBD2. This CDR3 comprises 15 residues. After removal of 6 bases from V and 4 bases from J, the junction contained 7 bases not matched to a gene. The V gene's germline CDR1 is SGHKS and CDR2 YYEKEE (reference sequence). The DNA of the CDR3 is TGTGCCAGCACCCGGCGGGAGGGGAGCACCGGGGAGCTGTTTTTT. Translation: CASTRREGSTGELFF.